This is a list of T cell receptor beta chains from one sample in a study of shared T cell receptors in the human thymus. Here immunoSEQ multiplex PCR was the method, and the copy in TCRdb shows in-frame clones only, minus some. The table lists more than 550,000 clones, 70% to 90% of them singletons. The same data also contributed to another study, on human thymus T cells.

Material for sequencing was thymocytes. The receptors stem from a girl under two years old with a congenital heart defect. CDR3s include the opening cysteine and the closing phenylalanine or tryptophan. D genes are given only for firm matches. Size tells how often a clone was seen (once, few, many) or the class of an expanded clone, and some rows leave it out.

. | TRBJ1-6 | . | TRBV6-1 | TGTGCCAGCACCGAAAGGGACACCTATAATTCACCCCTCCACTTT | CASTERDTYNSPLHF
. | TRBJ1-1 | . | TRBV19 | TGTGCCAGTAGTACTCCGGGACTCGAAGCTTTCTTT | CASSTPGLEAFF
once | TRBJ2-7 | . | TRBV4-1 | TGCGCCAGCAGCTTCAAGTTAAACACATCCTACGAGCAGTACTTC | CASSFKLNTSYEQYF
. | TRBJ1-5 | . | TRBV28 | TGTGCCAGCAGTTTACTACCCGACAATCAGCCCCAGCATTTT | CASSLLPDNQPQHF
few | TRBJ1-1 | TRBD1 | TRBV6-1 | TGTGCCAGCAGTGGGCAGACAGGGGGCTGGTGGACTGAAGCTTTCTTT | CASSGQTGGWWTEAFF
. | TRBJ1-2 | . | TRBV11-2 | TGTGCCAGCAGCTCAAAAAACCGGACATATGGCTACACCTTC | CASSSKNRTYGYTF
. | TRBJ1-4 | . | TRBV7-8 | TGTGCCAGCAGCTTAGGTTTACGGCAACTTGAGGATGAAAAACTGTTTTTT | CASSLGLRQLEDEKLFF
. | TRBJ2-1 | . | TRBV11-2 | TGTGCCAGCAGCTTAGATGGACGACAGAGCTACAATGAGCAGTTCTTC | CASSLDGRQSYNEQFF
. | TRBJ1-2 | . | TRBV25-1 | TGTGCCAGCAGCGTAGGGAGTTATGGCTACACCTTC | CASSVGSYGYTF
. | TRBJ1-6 | . | TRBV28 | TGTGCCAGCAGGATTACAGGAGGGAATTCACCCCTCCACTTT | CASRITGGNSPLHF
once | TRBJ2-2 | . | TRBV28 | TGTGCCAGCAGTCCCCCCCGGGGAAACACCGGGGAGCTGTTTTTT | CASSPPRGNTGELFF
. | TRBJ2-5 | . | TRBV2 | TGTGCCAGCGCCCCCGGGAGATTCTTCATGATCCAAGAGACCCAGTACTTC | CASAPGRFFMIQETQYF
. | TRBJ2-3 | . | TRBV10-3 | TGTGCCATCAGTGAAGGCCCCAAGGGGTTTAGCACAGATACGCAGTATTTT | CAISEGPKGFSTDTQYF
. | TRBJ1-2 | . | TRBV28 | TGTGCCAGCAGTTTACGGACTCCCTACTATGGCTACACCTTC | CASSLRTPYYGYTF
. | TRBJ2-1 | TRBD1 | TRBV19 | TGTGCCAGTAGCATAGGTCCCCATCGGCCGGGACAGGGTTCCTACAATGAGCAGTTCTTC | CASSIGPHRPGQGSYNEQFF
. | TRBJ1-1 | TRBD1 | TRBV13 | TGTGCCAGCAGCCCACAGGGGGGCGAAGCTTTCTTT | CASSPQGGEAFF
. | TRBJ2-3 | . | TRBV19 | TGTGCCAGTAGTATCCTACCCTTCACAGATACGCAGTATTTT | CASSILPFTDTQYF
. | TRBJ1-6 | . | TRBV28 | TGTGCCAGCAGTTTTACCAGGTCACCCCTCCACTTT | CASSFTRSPLHF
. | TRBJ1-1 | . | TRBV19 | TGTGCCAGTAGTATAGTGAGAGGGCAACTGAACACTGAAGCTTTCTTT | CASSIVRGQLNTEAFF
. | TRBJ2-3 | . | TRBV5-1 | TGCGCCAGCAGCCCCTCAACTAGCCGGAGCACAGATACGCAGTATTTT | CASSPSTSRSTDTQYF
. | TRBJ1-2 | . | TRBV28 | TGTGCCAGCAGCTGTCCAGGGGTAGGGTGCTATGGCTACACCTTC | CASSCPGVGCYGYTF
. | TRBJ2-1 | . | TRBV5-1 | TGCGCCAGTACGACAGCCCCAACCCGGGAGCAGTTCTTC | CASTTAPTREQFF
. | TRBJ2-7 | . | TRBV4-1 | TGCGCCAGCAGCCAAGATGGCGGCAGTCCCTACGAGCAGTACTTC | CASSQDGGSPYEQYF
. | TRBJ2-1 | . | TRBV6-1 | TGTGCCAGCAGTGTTCGCGATGGTCCCCGCTCCTACAATGAGCAGTTCTTC | CASSVRDGPRSYNEQFF
. | TRBJ2-2 | TRBD1 | TRBV5-6 | TGTGCCAGCAGCCCGCCTCAGGGGGCGAACACCGGGGAGCTGTTTTTT | CASSPPQGANTGELFF
. | TRBJ2-2 | . | TRBV4-3 | TGCGCCAGCAGCCTATCTACCTGGGGCAGAACGACCGGGGAGCTGTTTTTT | CASSLSTWGRTTGELFF
. | TRBJ1-3 | . | TRBV13 | TGTGCCAGCAGCTTGCCCGCAAACCCCGACAATACTGGAAACACCATATATTTT | CASSLPANPDNTGNTIYF
. | TRBJ1-5 | TRBD1 | TRBV30 | TGTGCCTGGAGAAATCCAGGGGGCCATAGCAATCAGCCCCAGCATTTT | CAWRNPGGHSNQPQHF
. | TRBJ2-5 | TRBD1 | TRBV6-1 | TGTGCCAGCAGTGAAGCGAACAGGGGGTATCAAGAGACCCAGTACTTC | CASSEANRGYQETQYF
. | TRBJ1-2 | . | TRBV14 | TGTGCCAGCAGCCAACCGGACAACCAAGCTAACTATGGCTACACCTTC | CASSQPDNQANYGYTF
. | TRBJ2-1 | . | TRBV6-5 | TGTGCCAGCAGTTACGTTCGGGGGGCGGGGAATGAGCAGTTCTTC | CASSYVRGAGNEQFF
once | TRBJ2-1 | TRBD2 | TRBV4-3 | TGCGCCAGCAGCCAAGGGCGCGGGGGGAACTCCTACAATGAGCAGTTCTTC | CASSQGRGGNSYNEQFF
. | TRBJ1-2 | TRBD1 | TRBV10-3 | TGTGCCATCAGTGTACAGGGGAATGGCTACACCTTC | CAISVQGNGYTF
. | TRBJ2-5 | . | TRBV6-5 | TGTGCCAGCAGTTACTGGAGGGCGGGAAGGCAAGAGACCCAGTACTTC | CASSYWRAGRQETQYF
few | TRBJ1-3 | TRBD1 | TRBV9 | TGTGCCAGCAGCGCACAGGGGGCGAGGGGAAACACCATATATTTT | CASSAQGARGNTIYF
once | TRBJ1-4 | TRBD1 | TRBV5-6 | TGTGCCAGCTCATTGACAGGGGGAAATGAAAAACTGTTTTTT | CASSLTGGNEKLFF
. | TRBJ2-1 | . | TRBV7-2 | TGTGCCAGCAGCTTATGTTCGGGGAAAGAATACAATGAGCAGTTCTTC | CASSLCSGKEYNEQFF
. | TRBJ1-1 | . | TRBV6-6 | TGTGCCAGCAGCAACGGACAGCAGAGAGCTTTCTTT | CASSNGQQRAFF
few | TRBJ1-3 | TRBD1 | TRBV12-5 | TGTGCTAGTGGTTTGGCGAAAACGGACAGGCCCTCTGGAAACACCATATATTTT | CASGLAKTDRPSGNTIYF
. | TRBJ1-2 | . | TRBV6-1 | TGTGCCAGCAGTGAAGTACGGCTAGAAGGCTACACCTTC | CASSEVRLEGYTF
. | TRBJ2-7 | TRBD1 | TRBV7-9 | TGTGCCAGCAGCTTGGGACAGATTACCGAGCAGTACTTC | CASSLGQITEQYF
. | TRBJ1-1 | . | TRBV7-2 | TGTGCCAGCAGGGGTCTAACAGGAAAAGCTGAAGCTTTCTTT | CASRGLTGKAEAFF
. | TRBJ2-7 | TRBD2 | TRBV9 | TGTGCCAGCAGCCCCGCGGGCGGGGGGGCCCAAGAGCAGTACTTC | CASSPAGGGAQEQYF
. | TRBJ2-7 | . | TRBV27 | TGTGCCAGCAGCCCGATGGACAGCTCCTACGAGCAGTACTTC | CASSPMDSSYEQYF
once | TRBJ1-1 | . | TRBV11-2 | TGTGCCAGCAGCTTAGCGACCCCCGGGGGGCGACGCACTGAAGCTTTCTTT | CASSLATPGGRRTEAFF
. | TRBJ1-6 | . | TRBV30 | TGTGCCTGGAGTCTTGGGACGTTTCACAGGACAGTTAATTCCCCCCTCCACTTT | CAWSLGTFHRTVNSPLHF
. | TRBJ2-3 | TRBD1 | TRBV7-6 | TGTGCCAGCAGCTTACGGGGACAGGGTTACCCCTGGATAGATACGCAGTATTTT | CASSLRGQGYPWIDTQYF
. | TRBJ2-7 | . | TRBV2 | TGTGCCAGCAGTGAAAAAGATCCTAGCGAAAGCTCCTACGAGCAGTACTTC | CASSEKDPSESSYEQYF
. | TRBJ1-1 | . | TRBV7-8 | TGTGCCAGCACCCCAAGGGGCGAGAACACTGAAGCTTTCTTT | CASTPRGENTEAFF
. | TRBJ2-2 | TRBD2 | TRBV7-2 | TGTGCCAGCAGAGGCGGGGGGGAGCGCACCGGGGAGCTGTTTTTT | CASRGGGERTGELFF
. | TRBJ1-3 | TRBD1 | TRBV9 | TGTGCCAGCAGCTCCCGGACAGGCTCTGGAAACACCATATATTTT | CASSSRTGSGNTIYF
. | TRBJ2-1 | TRBD2 | TRBV19 | TGTGCCAGTATGAGGAACCCGCGGGGGGGGCGCAATGAGCAGTTCTTC | CASMRNPRGGRNEQFF
. | TRBJ2-2 | TRBD2 | TRBV7-2 | TGTGCCAGCAGCTTAGACGGGGGGGCTGTCGGGGAGCTGTTTTTT | CASSLDGGAVGELFF
. | TRBJ1-1 | TRBD1 | TRBV6-5 | TGTGCCAGCAGCGAAGGGGGCGAGAACACTGAAGCTTTCTTT | CASSEGGENTEAFF
. | TRBJ1-4 | . | TRBV25-1 | TGTGCCAGCAGTGAACAGTTCTATGAAAAACTGTTTTTT | CASSEQFYEKLFF